A single sample gave rise to the 7 T cell receptor beta chains below, sequenced in a study of CD8 T cells in Susac syndrome. Random hexamers were used to reverse transcribe roughly 0.5 to 1 ug of RNA. TCRdb recomputed calls from the immunoSEQ multiplex PCR reads with MiXCR, one row per CDR3 protein. The sample holds 100,000 to 150,000 distinct CDR3 sequences, over 85% seen once. The sample was CD8+ T cells from PBMCs. These receptors were obtained from a human donor with Susac syndrome.

The J gene is TRBJ2-5, the V gene TRBV4-1; D gene uncertain. CDR3 length: 14 amino acids. The germline V gene has CDR1 MGHRA and CDR2 YSYEKL. V dropped 2 bases and J dropped 4 bases, with 11 bases sitting between them. CDR3 loop: CASSQFGDGETQYF. As DNA, the CDR3 is TGCGCCAGCAGCCAATTTGGGGATGGAGAGACCCAGTACTTC.

V usage is TRBV6-4 and J usage is TRBJ2-2, with 7 bases matching TRBD2. Trimming took 0 bases from V and 6 from J; bases not matched to a gene: 4. This CDR3 spans 15 amino acids. CDR1 is MRHNA and CDR2 is SNTAGT in the germline V gene. The chain's CDR3 is CASSDSRESAGELFF. CDR3 bases: TGTGCCAGCAGTGACTCGCGGGAGTCAGCCGGGGAGCTGTTTTTT.

The chain couples TRBV7-9 to TRBJ2-5; TRBD2 matches 8 bases. In germline, CDR1 is SEHNR, CDR2 FQNEAQ (reference sequence). This CDR3 region has 16 residues. V dropped 5 bases and J dropped 6; count of bases not matched to a gene: 14. In nucleotides, the CDR3 is TGTGCCAGCAGCCCCGAGGGGGGCGGGAGGTCGAAGACCCAGTACTTC. Translated: CASSPEGGGRSKTQYF.

This clonotype has only a few counts. The rearrangement uses TRBV7-8 and TRBJ1-1; D unclear. The CDR3 sequence is 13 residues long. Germline-derived CDR1 and CDR2 are SGHVS and FQNEAQ. Trimming pared 0 bases from V and 8 bases from J, leaving 10 bases between. Written as DNA, the CDR3 is TGTGCCAGCAGCTTAGCGTTGATTGGGGAAGCTTTCTTT. Protein product: CASSLALIGEAFF. The full variable domain, its missing parts supplied by reference TRBV7-8 and TRBJ1-1, is GAGVSQSPRYKVAKRGQDVALRCDPISGHVSLFWYQQALGQGPEFLTYFQNEAQLDKSGLPSDRFFAERPEGSVSTLKIQRTQQEDSAVYLCASSLALIGEAFFGQGTRLTVV.

The rearrangement uses TRBV20-1 and TRBJ1-2; D remains unclear. The CDR3 length is 13 residues. V dropped 0 bases and J dropped 4 bases, with 9 bases sitting between them. From germline, CDR1 is DFQATT and CDR2 SNEGSKA (reference sequence). The CDR3 spells CSARDLVAYGYTF. Written as DNA, the CDR3 is TGCAGTGCTAGAGATCTAGTAGCCTATGGCTACACCTTC.

The CDR3 protein is CASSGEMGTEAFF. The CDR3 nucleotides read TGTGCCAGCAGTGGGGAAATGGGAACTGAAGCTTTCTTT. The chain employs TRBV9 and TRBJ1-1; D gene unclear. CDR1 is SGDLS and CDR2 is YYNGEE in the germline V gene. Deletions cut 5 bases from V and 5 bases from J, with 13 bases between. The CDR3 covers 13 residues.

The chain joins TRBV13 to TRBJ2-7; 8 bases align to TRBD2. The germline gives CDR1 PRHDT, CDR2 FYEKMQ (reference sequence). V lost 2 bases to trimming and J lost 4 bases; unmatched junction nucleotides: 10. The length of the CDR3 is 16 residues. CDR3 DNA: TGTGCCAGCAGCTTACGAGCGGGAGTGACGCCTTACGAGCAGTACTTC. Translating gives CASSLRAGVTPYEQYF.